This T cell receptor (beta chain) was obtained from a study of naive and memory T cell subsets (TCRdb year 2017). Regarding the research as a whole: Sorted naive and memory T cell subsets from peripheral blood were analyzed in the study using a UMI-based, open-source pipeline for TCR alpha and beta sequencing. The results of the functional CMV T cell responses matched the IgG serology results in every case. RNA was DNase-treated and reverse transcribed with TCR constant-region primers, mostly using SuperScript III. The investigation overall reported the following: After error correction, over 95% of naive TCR sequences appeared only once, giving much steeper abundance distributions than memory subsets. TCR abundance followed a power law whose exponent differed between naive and memory subsets but was consistent across the three individuals. No ground truth was available to validate the repertoire findings for the naive and memory subsets. Single alpha or beta chain sequences, rather than paired alpha/beta receptors, were used to define clonotypes. RNA-based TCR counts may be affected by expression changes linked to T cell activation and differentiation. In both CD4 and CD8 cells, the Gini index increased while Shannon and inverse Simpson diversity decreased from naive through CM, EM and EMRA.

The method behind the library was UMI-ligation and nested PCR. To cover both TRBC1 and TRBC2, the beta constant-region primer consisted of an equimolar mix of two oligonucleotides. Four rounds of PCR were used to amplify ligated cDNA, with nested alpha and beta constant-region primers being used together with the SP2 primer. A single-stranded oligonucleotide containing the SP2 primer and a 12-nucleotide UMI was joined to the 3' end of the cDNA by T4 RNA ligase 1. The ligation reaction was kept at 16 degrees C for roughly 19-25 hours. PCR2 was typically run as a SYBR Green qPCR and stopped at a predetermined threshold to prevent over-amplification. All purifications after the first were performed with Agencourt AMPure XP magnetic beads. Libraries were quantified by Qubit and checked on a TapeStation, where a main peak was expected near 650 bp. The pooled libraries were sequenced on an Illumina MiSeq using v2 2x251 paired-end kits, which usually yielded 1-2 million reads per sample. Each sample library was pooled at around 4.1 nM, and about 5-7% PhiX was included to improve cluster recognition. The source study handled its data this way. Using tag matching that tolerated one base-pair mismatch, Decombinator assigned V and J genes to FASTQ reads that had been processed by Demultiplexor. By using UMIs, Collapsinator corrected both sequencing errors and the frequency errors caused by PCR heterogeneity. TCRs were translated and CDR3s were extracted from the conserved cysteine to the FGXG phenylalanine by CDR3Translator, with non-productive sequences being flagged. Repertoires were subsampled to equal numbers of UMI-defined TCRs before Gini, Shannon entropy and inverse Simpson indices were calculated. Within the linear range, a power law was fitted to clonotype abundance distributions using maximum likelihood. For one naive CD8 sample, the pipeline and MIGEC produced similar UMI counts, unique TCR numbers and clonal distributions. A set of several thousand CMV-associated CDR3 sequences, compiled from VDJdb and a published dataset, was used to search the repertoires. TCRdb cleaned the public reads at Q25 with fastp, built clones with MiXCR and kept in-frame beta chains. Identical CDR3 protein sequences are pooled into one entry, listed with their most common genes and DNA. These V and J calls are TCRdb output, not the study's own analysis. Here the sample has 8,800 or so distinct CDR3 sequences; approximately 30% occur a single time. About 59% of the sample comes from the top ten.

The CDR3, cysteine through phenylalanine, is 17 amino acids long. The DNA shown is the 51-base CDR3, in frame from base 1. The junction carries 15 bases between V and J, which are trimmed by 1 base and 0 bases respectively. TCR alpha and beta chain libraries were amplified separately from the second PCR step onward. To determine each donor's CMV status, fresh PBMCs were stimulated overnight with CMV viral lysate, and IFNgamma production from CD4+ T cells was then assessed. Miltenyi beads were used first to positively select CD4 T cells, and CD8 T cells were then positively selected from the CD4-negative fraction. Cells stained for CD3, CD4, CD8, CD45RA, CD27 and a live/dead dye were sorted on a BD Aria II into four subsets by CD45RA and CD27. Effector memory cells were sorted as CD45RA-CD27-, and EMRA cells as CD45RA+CD27-. Blood came from three healthy volunteers, each fractionated into CD4 and CD8 T cells and then into four differentiation subsets. Roughly 0.11 L of peripheral blood was collected from each donor, and PBMC were isolated by Ficoll-Paque PLUS density-gradient centrifugation. The sorted cells were lysed in RLT buffer, after which RNA was extracted using a Qiagen RNeasy kit and kept at -80 degrees C.

Concerning this clonotype itself: The target of this receptor is not known. Base qualities are missing; no much larger clone stands one base away.

The receptor was isolated from a human donor in good health. Sequencing was performed on CD8+ TEMRA cells from blood. The cell subset or site label corresponds to: effector memory re-expressing CD45RA, CD45RA+ CD27-. Here the chain combines TRBV12-3 or TRBV12-4 and TRBJ2-5; too little of a D gene remains to name it. The bases read TGTGCCAGCAGTTTAGGCCCGTTACCCGATCACCAAGAGACCCAGTACTTC. It translates to CASSLGPLPDHQETQYF.